This entry lists 23 T cell receptor beta chains sequenced from one sample in a study of T cell responses to AZD1222 COVID-19 vaccine listed by TCRdb under 2021. The library was prepared using the immunoSEQ multiplex PCR assay. TCRdb took over this immuneACCESS table, retaining in-frame rearrangements with V and J assigned. Such tables are incomplete; in checked studies, under half of the missing clones stem from an unresolved V gene, and the remainder is unexplained. The sample table holds around 61,000 clones, of which roughly 88% were seen once. About 15% of the sample is in the top ten clones. The sample's time point label is to be understood as: baseline before first vaccination. The sequencing used peripheral blood, collected on day 0 of AZD1222 vaccination. These receptors were taken from an adult in good health.

The chain recombines TRBV29-1 with TRBJ2-2; D uncertain. The CDR3 contains 14 residues. V lost 0 bases to trimming and J lost 2 bases, with 7 bases between them. Germline-derived CDR1 and CDR2 are SQVTM and ANQGSEA. Here the CDR3 reads CSVEEGFNTGELFF. CDR3 DNA: TGCAGCGTTGAAGAGGGCTTCAACACCGGGGAGCTGTTTTTT.

CDR3: CASISTREGYGYTF. The CDR3, as DNA: TGTGCCAGCATTTCCACCAGGGAAGGCTATGGCTACACCTTC. This chain joins TRBV6-5 and TRBJ1-2; weak D call: TRBD1 (5 bases). Per germline, CDR1 MNHEY and CDR2 SVGAGI. CDR3 length: 14 residues. Between the trimmed V and J ends, which lost 7 bases and 4 bases, there was a span of 16 bases.

The chain recombines TRBV4-1 with TRBJ1-5; D not resolved. This CDR3 has 17 residues. CDR1 is MGHRA and CDR2 is YSYEKL in the germline V gene. The ends were cut back, 0 bases at V and 0 bases at J, with 12 bases in the middle. DNA for the CDR3: TGCGCCAGCAGCCAAGATGGGAGCCACTATAGCAATCAGCCCCAGCATTTT. It codes for CASSQDGSHYSNQPQHF.

V gene TRBV30 combines with J gene TRBJ1-1; TRBD1 matches at 7 bases. J was trimmed by 4 bases and V by 5 bases; bases with no gene match: 10. The CDR3 covers 14 residues. CDR1 GTSNPN and CDR2 SVGIG come from the germline V gene (reference sequence). This CDR3 reads CAWGSFRGVTEAFF. For the CDR3, the DNA is TGTGCCTGGGGCTCCTTCAGGGGGGTCACTGAAGCTTTCTTT.

This clone was counted once. The chain links TRBV29-1 to TRBJ2-3; D is unclear. CDR1 is SQVTM and CDR2 is ANQGSEA in the germline V gene. Between the trimmed V and J ends, which lost 4 bases and 3 bases, there was a span of 8 bases. The CDR3 covers 12 residues. CDR3 in DNA: TGCAGCGTTGGGGGTCTAACAGATACGCAGTATTTT. Its translation is CSVGGLTDTQYF.

J is TRBJ2-7 and V is TRBV5-4; TRBD1 aligns across 7 bases. The CDR3 extends over 13 amino acids. Trimming removed 9 bases from V and 4 bases from J; junction bases left unmatched: 10. The germline gives CDR1 SGHNT, CDR2 YYREEE (reference sequence). The CDR3 DNA follows: TGTGCCACCCGCCCTCAGACAGGGTACGAGCAGTACTTC. The encoded protein is CATRPQTGYEQYF. Filled out from reference TRBV5-4 and TRBJ2-7, the complete variable domain reads ETGVTQSPTHLIKTRGQQVTLRCSSQSGHNTVSWYQQALGQGPQFIFQYYREEENGRGNFPPRFSGLQFPNYSSELNVNALELDDSALYLCATRPQTGYEQYFGPGTRLTVT.

The chain combines TRBV5-4 with TRBJ1-6; 8 nucleotides line up with TRBD1. Germline lookup yields CDR1 SGHNT and CDR2 YYREEE (reference sequence). Trimming took 0 bases from V and 11 from J; bases not matched to a gene: 4. CDR3 length equals 14 residues. CDR3 DNA sequence: TGTGCCAGCAGCTTGGGAGACAGGGGAACACCCCTCCACTTT. The encoded protein is CASSLGDRGTPLHF.

The chain is built from TRBV11-2 and TRBJ2-5; 11 nucleotides line up with TRBD2. Germline lookup yields CDR1 SGHAT and CDR2 FQNNGV. The trim removed 4 bases at V and 5 bases at J, leaving 12 bases unmatched. CDR3 size: 17 residues. For the CDR3, the DNA is TGTGCCAGCAGCTCGAACCTACTAGCGGGGGTAGGGGAGACCCAGTACTTC. It yields the protein CASSSNLLAGVGETQYF. The variable domain in full, with the rest retrieved from reference TRBV11-2 and TRBJ2-5, is EAGVAQSPRYKIIEKRQSVAFWCNPISGHATLYWYQQILGQGPKLLIQFQNNGVVDDSQLPKDRFSAERLKGVDSTLKIQPAKLEDSAVYLCASSSNLLAGVGETQYFGPGTRLLVL.

This chain links TRBV9 with TRBJ1-4, with 8 bases identical to TRBD1. J was trimmed by 7 bases and V by 4 bases; bases with no gene match: 12. The CDR3 runs 16 residues. The germline V gene encodes CDR1 SGDLS and CDR2 YYNGEE. CDR3 sequence reads: CASSSRTGSQGEKLFF. For the CDR3, the DNA is TGTGCCAGCAGCTCCCGGACAGGGAGTCAAGGTGAAAAACTGTTTTTT.

This clone came up once. The V and J genes are TRBV5-1 and TRBJ2-6, with TRBD2 matching over 8 bases. Germline V CDR1 and CDR2: SGHRS, YFSETQ. Unmatched junction bases numbered 5, after V lost 0 bases and J lost 0 bases. The CDR3 runs 18 residues. CDR3 protein: CASSLGGGTRSGANVLTF. DNA of the CDR3: TGCGCCAGCAGCTTGGGCGGGGGGACCCGCTCTGGGGCCAACGTCCTGACTTTC.

Only one count was recorded for this clone. V and J are TRBV5-4 and TRBJ1-3, with a possible D match to TRBD1 (5 bases). Germline V CDR1 and CDR2: SGHNT, YYREEE (reference sequence). V was pared by 2 bases and J by 4 bases, with 16 bases between. This CDR3 contains 16 residues. CDR3 coding DNA: TGTGCCAGCAGCTTAAGTGCAGGGATGGGGGGAAACACCATATATTTT. Amino acid sequence: CASSLSAGMGGNTIYF.

This clone has more than one count but fewer than ten. The chain uses TRBV7-3 and TRBJ1-1; D remains unclear. Deletions cut 2 bases from V and 2 bases from J, with 6 bases between. The CDR3 contains 13 residues. Germline V gene lookup returns CDR1 SGHTA and CDR2 FQGTGA. The CDR3 DNA is TGTGCCAGCAGCTTAGAGGGCAACACTGAAGCTTTCTTT. Residues: CASSLEGNTEAFF. The full variable domain, with the rest looked up from reference TRBV7-3 and TRBJ1-1, is GAGVSQTPSNKVTEKGKYVELRCDPISGHTALYWYRQSLGQGPEFLIYFQGTGAADDSGLPNDRFFAVRPEGSVSTLKIQRTERGDSAVYLCASSLEGNTEAFFGQGTRLTVV.

The chain has TRBV27 and TRBJ1-1; D is uncertain. V was trimmed by 8 bases and J by 1 base, leaving 14 bases between them. This CDR3 contains 14 residues. Germline CDR1 and CDR2: MNHEY and SMNVEV (reference sequence). CDR3 region: CASGDLGSNTEAFF. CDR3 bases: TGTGCCAGCGGAGATTTAGGGTCGAACACTGAAGCTTTCTTT.

This clone showed up just a few times. This sequence joins TRBV27 and TRBJ1-2; D gene ambiguous. Per the germline V gene, CDR1 is MNHEY and CDR2 is SMNVEV (reference sequence). CDR3 length: 15 amino acids. V was clipped by 5 bases and J by 3 bases, with 16 bases between them. This CDR3 is CASSPRPGLHYGYTF. The CDR3 DNA sequence: TGTGCCAGCAGTCCCAGACCGGGTCTTCACTATGGCTACACCTTC.

The rearrangement uses TRBV5-4 and TRBJ2-7, with D tentatively TRBD1 (6 bases). The CDR3 is made up of 14 amino acids. CDR1 SGHNT and CDR2 YYREEE come from the germline V gene (reference sequence). V shed 4 bases and J shed 5 bases, with 16 bases lying between them. This CDR3 is CASSEKQGWDEQYF. In DNA, the CDR3 is TGTGCCAGCAGCGAAAAACAGGGCTGGGACGAGCAGTACTTC.

J is TRBJ2-5 and V is TRBV5-1, with D unresolved. Per the germline V gene, CDR1 is SGHRS and CDR2 is YFSETQ. The V and J ends lost 0 bases and 5 bases respectively, with 8 bases between them. The CDR3 is made up of 13 amino acids. For the CDR3, the DNA is TGCGCCAGCAGCTTGGTCGACCGGGAGACCCAGTACTTC. Residues: CASSLVDRETQYF.

The chain uses TRBV9 and TRBJ2-3; 9 positions agree with TRBD2. From germline, CDR1 is SGDLS and CDR2 YYNGEE. V was pared by 0 bases and J by 4 bases, with 3 bases of the junction left unmatched. The CDR3 is 15 residues long. The CDR3 reads CASSVGGGAADTQYF. The CDR3 nucleotides are TGTGCCAGCAGCGTAGGCGGGGGGGCTGCAGATACGCAGTATTTT.

Here the CDR3 DNA reads TGTGCCAGCTCACCTTATACTAAGCGGTCAGTGAATTCACCCCTCCACTTT. Translating gives CASSPYTKRSVNSPLHF. The rearrangement links TRBV18 to TRBJ1-6; D is unclear. The V gene's germline CDR1 is KGHSH and CDR2 LQKENI. CDR3 length: 17 amino acids. V shed 3 bases and J shed 7 bases, with 19 bases lying between them.

This chain joins TRBV28 and TRBJ1-5; D gene uncertain. Trimming removed 5 bases from V and 0 bases from J, with 8 bases in between. The CDR3 length is 14 residues. Per the germline V gene, CDR1 is MDHEN and CDR2 is SYDVKM. The CDR3 bases are TGTGCCAGCAGTCGACAACTTAGCAATCAGCCCCAGCATTTT. Translated: CASSRQLSNQPQHF.

The rearrangement uses TRBV6-6 and TRBJ2-1; TRBD1 aligns across 8 bases. Germline V gene lookup returns CDR1 MNHNY and CDR2 SVGAGI (reference sequence). This CDR3 is 13 amino acids long. After removal of 10 bases from V and 4 bases from J, the junction contained 6 bases not matched to a gene. Here the CDR3 DNA reads TGTGCCACCCGGGACAGGTCGTACAATGAGCAGTTCTTC. Its translation is CATRDRSYNEQFF.

This chain joins TRBV19 and TRBJ1-1, with a weak D call TRBD1 (6 bases). The germline CDR1 and CDR2 sequences are LNHDA and SQIVND (reference sequence). This CDR3 region has 15 residues. With 0 bases removed from V and 1 base from J, the gap between germline ends came to 9 bases. CDR3 sequence: CASSIEGGPNTEAFF. DNA for the CDR3: TGTGCCAGTAGTATAGAAGGGGGGCCGAACACTGAAGCTTTCTTT.

This rearrangement joins TRBV5-1 to TRBJ1-2; D is unclear. The CDR3 has 17 amino acids. Trimming took off 0 bases at V and 8 bases at J, with 23 bases between the two ends. Germline loops: CDR1 SGHRS, CDR2 YFSETQ. The CDR3 sequence is CASSLEAGREVGLGYTF. CDR3 sequence (DNA): TGCGCCAGCAGCTTGGAGGCAGGCCGGGAGGTAGGCTTAGGCTACACCTTC.

This clone appeared a single time. The J gene is TRBJ2-5, the V gene TRBV29-1; D remains ambiguous. The CDR3 covers 15 residues. Germline V gives CDR1 SQVTM, CDR2 ANQGSEA. V was trimmed by 2 bases and J by 2 bases, leaving 15 bases between them. CDR3 sequence: CSVESMRWGQETQYF. The DNA of the CDR3 is TGCAGCGTTGAAAGTATGAGATGGGGACAAGAGACCCAGTACTTC.